These 3 T cell receptor beta chains originate from one sample sequenced in a study of cytomegalovirus exposure and HLA in healthy donors. TCRdb's copy holds only in-frame clones and misses some; the assay was immunoSEQ multiplex PCR. The sample has tens of thousands of clones, approximately 90% seen once. What was sequenced was PBMCs. These TCRs come from a woman between 18 and 29 years old in good health and CMV-seropositive.

This chain joins TRBV27 and TRBJ1-1; 9 positions match TRBD1. Trimming at V came to 6 bases and at J to 1 base, leaving 12 bases not matched to a gene. The CDR3 length is 17 residues. Germline V lookup: CDR1 MNHEY, CDR2 SMNVEV (reference sequence). The CDR3 bases are TGTGCCAGCAGCCGTACGGGACAGGGCTCATGGAACACTGAAGCTTTCTTT. It encodes CASSRTGQGSWNTEAFF.

In its sample, this clone was seen once. The chain combines TRBV7-2 with TRBJ2-1; TRBD2 agrees at 16 bases. CDR1 SGHTA and CDR2 FQGNSA come from the germline V gene. The CDR3 contains 17 residues. V lost 5 bases to trimming and J lost 6 bases; unmatched junction nucleotides: 7. CDR3 amino acids: CASSQGTSGGGINEQFF. The DNA for the CDR3 is TGTGCCAGCAGCCAAGGGACTAGCGGGGGGGGGATCAATGAGCAGTTCTTC.

V usage is TRBV4-3 and J usage is TRBJ1-2; 9 nucleotides match TRBD1. Trimming took 2 bases from V and 3 from J; bases not matched to a gene: 10. CDR3 length: 17 residues. From germline, CDR1 is LGHNA and CDR2 YSLEER. The CDR3, as DNA: TGCGCCAGCAGCCAACAAGGACAGGGGAAGGCGGACTATGGCTACACCTTC. It yields the protein CASSQQGQGKADYGYTF.